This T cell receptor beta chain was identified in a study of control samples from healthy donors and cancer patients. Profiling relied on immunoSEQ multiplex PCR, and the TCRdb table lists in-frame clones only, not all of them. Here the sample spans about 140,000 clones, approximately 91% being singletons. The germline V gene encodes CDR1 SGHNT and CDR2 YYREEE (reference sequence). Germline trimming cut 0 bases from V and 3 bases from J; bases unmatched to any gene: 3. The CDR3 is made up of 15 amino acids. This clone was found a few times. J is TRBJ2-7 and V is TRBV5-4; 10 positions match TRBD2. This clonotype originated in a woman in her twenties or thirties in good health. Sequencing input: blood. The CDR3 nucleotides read TGTGCCAGCAGCTTGGCGTCTAGCGGGAGCTACGAGCAGTACTTC. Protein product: CASSLASSGSYEQYF.